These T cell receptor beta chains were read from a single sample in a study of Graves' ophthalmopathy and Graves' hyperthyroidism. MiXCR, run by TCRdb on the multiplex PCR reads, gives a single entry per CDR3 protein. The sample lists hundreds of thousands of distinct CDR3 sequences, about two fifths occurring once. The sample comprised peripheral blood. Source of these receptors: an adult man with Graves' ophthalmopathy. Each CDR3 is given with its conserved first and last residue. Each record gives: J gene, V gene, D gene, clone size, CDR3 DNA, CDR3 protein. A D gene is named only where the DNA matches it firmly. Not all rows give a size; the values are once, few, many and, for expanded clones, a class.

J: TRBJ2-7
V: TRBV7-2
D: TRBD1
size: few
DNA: TGCGCCAGCAGCCGGCATATGACAGGGGACTCCTACGAGCAGTACTTC
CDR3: CASSRHMTGDSYEQYF

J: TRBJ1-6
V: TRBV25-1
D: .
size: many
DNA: TGTGCCAGCAGTGTCCACGTGGGGGGCTGTTCACCCCTCCACTTT
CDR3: CASSVHVGGCSPLHF

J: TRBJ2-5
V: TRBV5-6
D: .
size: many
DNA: TGTGCCAGCAGCTCCTACTTCGTCGAGACCCAGTACTTC
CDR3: CASSSYFVETQYF

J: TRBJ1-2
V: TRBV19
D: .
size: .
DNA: TGTGCCAGTAGTGTCCAACGGGGTAACTATGGCTACACCTTC
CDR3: CASSVQRGNYGYTF

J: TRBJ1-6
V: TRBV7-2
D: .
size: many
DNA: TGTGCCAGCAGCTTTGGCGAAGGTGTAATTTCACCCCTCCACTTT
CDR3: CASSFGEGVISPLHF

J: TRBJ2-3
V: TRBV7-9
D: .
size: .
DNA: TGTGCCAGCAGCCAACACGACATCAAGGCAGATACGCAGTATTTT
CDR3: CASSQHDIKADTQYF

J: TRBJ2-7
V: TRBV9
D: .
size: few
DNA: TGTGCCAGCGCAGGACAGGGGACGGCGGGAGGCTTCTACGAGCAGTACTTC
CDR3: CASAGQGTAGGFYEQYF

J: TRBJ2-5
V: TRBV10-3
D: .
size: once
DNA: TGTGCCATCAGGACCCCAGGGGTAGGGCAGTACTTC
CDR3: CAIRTPGVGQYF

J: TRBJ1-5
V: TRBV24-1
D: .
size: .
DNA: TGTGCCACCAGTGCTTGGGGTCGACAGCACAATCAGCCCCAGCATTTT
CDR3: CATSAWGRQHNQPQHF

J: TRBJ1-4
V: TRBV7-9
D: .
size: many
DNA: TGTGCCAGCACCTCACGAGCAACTAATGAAAAACTGTTTTTT
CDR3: CASTSRATNEKLFF

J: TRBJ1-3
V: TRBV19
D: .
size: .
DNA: TGTGCCAGTAGTCTAGCGGGACGGTACACCATATATTTT
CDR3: CASSLAGRYTIYF

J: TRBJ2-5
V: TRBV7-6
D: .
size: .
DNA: TGTGCCAGCGGCACCGCCGGGGGTCAAGGGACCCAGTACTTC
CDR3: CASGTAGGQGTQYF

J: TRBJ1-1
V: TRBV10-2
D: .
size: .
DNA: TGCGCCAGCATGACCGGGACGGAGTTAACCCACACTGAAGCTTTCTTT
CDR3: CASMTGTELTHTEAFF

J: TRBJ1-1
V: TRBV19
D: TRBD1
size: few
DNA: TGTGCCAGTGGGGACAGCCAAGGGACAGGAGCTTTCTTT
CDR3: CASGDSQGTGAFF

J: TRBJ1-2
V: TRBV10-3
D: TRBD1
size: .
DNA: TGTGCCATCAGTGAGCTCCGGGACAGGGGGCTTGATGGCTACACCTTC
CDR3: CAISELRDRGLDGYTF

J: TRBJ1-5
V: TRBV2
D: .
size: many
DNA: TGTGCCAGCAGTGAAATGGGGGCTGGAAATCAGCCCCAGCATTTT
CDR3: CASSEMGAGNQPQHF

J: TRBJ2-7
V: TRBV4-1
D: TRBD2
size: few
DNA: TGCGCCAGCAGCCAAGGACTAGCGGGGGCGCGCTCCTACGAGCAGTACTTC
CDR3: CASSQGLAGARSYEQYF

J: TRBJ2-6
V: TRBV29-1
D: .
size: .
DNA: TGCAGCGTTGAAGATGGTTGGGCAGGGGCCAACGTCCTGACTTTC
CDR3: CSVEDGWAGANVLTF

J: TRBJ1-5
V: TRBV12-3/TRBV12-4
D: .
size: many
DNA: TGTGCCAGCAGTCCCTCTCTGGGGGATGGCAATCAGCCCCAGCATTTT
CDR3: CASSPSLGDGNQPQHF

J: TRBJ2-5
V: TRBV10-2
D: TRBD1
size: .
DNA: TGTGCCAGCAGTGAAGAATGGGCAGGGGGCTGGCGAGAGACCCAGTACTTC
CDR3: CASSEEWAGGWRETQYF

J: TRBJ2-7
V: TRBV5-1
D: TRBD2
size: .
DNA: TGCGCCAGCAGCTTGGGGGGGGGTCGTGACTCCTACGGGCAGTACTTC
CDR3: CASSLGGGRDSYGQYF

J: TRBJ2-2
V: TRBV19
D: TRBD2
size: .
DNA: TGTGCCAGTAGTTTTAGCGGGAGGGCCGGAGCGAACACCAGGGAGCTGTTTTTT
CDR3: CASSFSGRAGANTRELFF

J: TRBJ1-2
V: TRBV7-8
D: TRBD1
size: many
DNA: TGTGCCAGCAGCTCGCCAGACAGGGCTAACTATGGCTACACCTTC
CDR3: CASSSPDRANYGYTF

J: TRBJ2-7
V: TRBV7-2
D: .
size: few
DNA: TGTGCCAGCAGCCAAGGATCCTCAGCCTCCTACGAGCAGTACTTC
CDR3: CASSQGSSASYEQYF

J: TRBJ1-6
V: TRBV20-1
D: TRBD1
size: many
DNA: TGCAGTGCTAGAGATACTCAGGGGACAGGGGGATCACCCCTCCACTTT
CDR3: CSARDTQGTGGSPLHF

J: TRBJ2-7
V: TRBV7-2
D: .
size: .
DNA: TGTGCCAGCAGCCTAGGGCACCCGGCCTACGAGCAGTACTTC
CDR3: CASSLGHPAYEQYF

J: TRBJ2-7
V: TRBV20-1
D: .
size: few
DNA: TGCAGTGCTAGTCCCGCTTACCGGGCAGCCTGGTCTCCTTACGAGCAGTACTTC
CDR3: CSASPAYRAAWSPYEQYF

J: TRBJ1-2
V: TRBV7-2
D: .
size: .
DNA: TGTGCCATCAGCCAAGGGGATGGCTACACCTTC
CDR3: CAISQGDGYTF

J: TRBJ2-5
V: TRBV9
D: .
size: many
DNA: TGTGCCAGCAGCGTAACCCCCGAAGGGATACAAGAGACCCAGTACTTC
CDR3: CASSVTPEGIQETQYF